Listed here is a single T cell receptor beta chain. The target of this receptor is not known. Per-base quality was not reported, and no clone a single base away is much larger than it. The source of the sample is a study of control samples from healthy donors and cancer patients (dated by TCRdb to between 2020 and 2021). The CDR3 contains 13 residues, cysteine and phenylalanine counted. The DNA shown is the 39-base CDR3, in frame from base 1. V drops 1 base and J drops 2 bases, leaving 5 bases in between. Via the germline V gene, CDR1 is SGHVS and CDR2 FQNEAQ. Library preparation used the immunoSEQ multiplex PCR assay. TCRdb stores this immuneACCESS table with in-frame sequences only. Part of the clones is absent; in the studies checked, under half of the shortfall reflects unresolved V genes, and no reason is known for the rest. For this sample there are some 120,000 clones; over 90% appear just once. 2.6% of the sample lies in the top ten.

The sample comprised blood. Recombination joined TRBV7-8 with TRBJ1-1, with the D segment identity uncertain. This receptor was obtained from a man younger than 40 in good health. The CDR3 region has the sequence CASSLVLNTEAFF. The DNA sequence is as follows: TGTGCCAGCAGCTTAGTTTTAAACACTGAAGCTTTCTTT.